This passage covers 19 T cell receptor beta chains from one sample sequenced in a study of graft-versus-host responses after intestinal transplantation. Data came from immunoSEQ multiplex PCR; TCRdb stores just in-frame clones and leaves some out. The table records 65,000 to 85,000 clones, roughly 84% of them present only once. No antigen is known for these receptors. The input for sequencing was unstimulated CD8+ T cells sorted from spleen or lymph node cells, taken before transplant. These receptor sequences come from a human donor who was the organ donor for an intestinal transplant.

The chain employs TRBV4-1 and TRBJ1-2; possibly TRBD1 for D (5 bases). Germline-derived CDR1 and CDR2 are MGHRA and YSYEKL. This CDR3 spans 15 amino acids. Trimming cost V 1 base and J 3 bases, with 12 bases left between them. The CDR3 DNA is TGCGCCAGCAGCCAAGCTACAGGACCTGACTATGGCTACACCTTC. Translating it yields CASSQATGPDYGYTF.

V usage is TRBV28 and J usage is TRBJ2-1; 10 nucleotides align to TRBD2. Germline-derived CDR1 and CDR2 are MDHEN and SYDVKM. The CDR3 sequence is 22 residues long. V trimming: 5 bases; J trimming: 0 bases; junction bases outside the gene matches: 22. The CDR3 is CASSLPTASGGFDTPSYNEQFF. The CDR3 DNA sequence: TGTGCCAGCAGTCTCCCCACGGCTAGCGGGGGCTTCGATACCCCCTCCTACAATGAGCAGTTCTTC.

The rearrangement uses TRBV29-1 and TRBJ1-1; TRBD1 might be the D (6 bases). V was pared by 6 bases and J by 7 bases, with 15 bases between. Germline CDR1 SQVTM, CDR2 ANQGSEA. The CDR3 is 12 amino acids. The CDR3 reads CSVGGGRSEAFF. The CDR3 region has the DNA TGCAGCGTAGGGGGGGGTCGCAGTGAAGCTTTCTTT. Based on the CDR3 plus reference TRBV29-1 and TRBJ1-1, the full variable domain is SAVISQKPSRDICQRGTSLTIQCQVDSQVTMMFWYRQQPGQSLTLIATANQGSEATYESGFVIDKFPISRPNLTFSTLTVSNMSPEDSSIYLCSVGGGRSEAFFGQGTRLTVV.

Details on this clone: In the same sample, other DNA sequences code for this CDR3. The chain is built from TRBV5-6 and TRBJ1-1; D perhaps matches TRBD1 (6 bases). The V and J ends lost 0 bases and 1 base respectively, with 7 bases between them. Germline assignment: CDR1 SGHDT and CDR2 YYEEEE. The CDR3 has 14 amino acids. CDR3 DNA sequence: TGTGCCAGCAGCTTGGGAGGGGGGAACACTGAAGCTTTCTTT. Translating it yields CASSLGGGNTEAFF.

The chain couples TRBV19 to TRBJ1-5; D is perhaps TRBD1 (5 bases). The CDR3 runs 15 residues. Germline V CDR1 and CDR2: LNHDA, SQIVND (reference sequence). V was shortened by 0 bases and J by 3 bases, with 9 bases between the two germline ends. This chain's CDR3 is CASSIDDSNNQPQHF. The CDR3 nucleotides read TGTGCCAGTAGTATAGATGACAGTAACAATCAGCCCCAGCATTTT. Together with reference TRBV19 and TRBJ1-5, the CDR3 gives the full variable domain: DGGITQSPKYLFRKEGQNVTLSCEQNLNHDAMYWYRQDPGQGLRLIYYSQIVNDFQKGDIAEGYSVSREKKESFPLTVTSAQKNPTAFYLCASSIDDSNNQPQHFGDGTRLSIL.

The chain is built from TRBV6-1 and TRBJ1-5, with unresolved D. CDR3 length: 15 residues. V lost 6 bases to trimming and J lost 7 bases, with 19 bases between them. Germline lookup yields CDR1 MNHNS and CDR2 SASEGT. The CDR3: CASSKGSSGPQPQHF. In DNA form, the CDR3 reads TGTGCCAGCAGCAAAGGATCGTCCGGACCCCAGCCCCAGCATTTT.

Only a few counts were recorded for this clone. The V call is TRBV28, the J call TRBJ2-5, with D unresolved. The germline CDR1 and CDR2 sequences are MDHEN and SYDVKM. The CDR3 extends over 14 amino acids. V lost 4 bases to trimming and J lost 5 bases, with 14 bases between them. The CDR3, as DNA: TGTGCCAGCAGTTCTAGTTTCATGTGGGAGACCCAGTACTTC. Its protein product is CASSSSFMWETQYF.

This rearrangement joins TRBV28 to TRBJ1-2, with 8 bases lining up with TRBD1. Unmatched junction bases numbered 5, after V lost 4 bases and J lost 4 bases. There are 14 residues in the CDR3. The germline CDR1 and CDR2 sequences are MDHEN and SYDVKM. CDR3 in amino acids: CASSYTGGSYGYTF. The CDR3 DNA reads TGTGCCAGCAGTTACACAGGGGGAAGCTATGGCTACACCTTC.

The J gene is TRBJ1-5, the V gene TRBV10-1; possibly TRBD1 for D (5 bases). There are 17 residues in the CDR3. Looked up from germline, CDR1 is WNHNN and CDR2 is SYGVQD (reference sequence). Trimming shortened V by 2 bases and J by 0 bases, and 14 bases separated the two germline ends. As DNA, the CDR3 is TGCGCCAGCAGTGAGACGAACAGGCCCGATAGCAATCAGCCCCAGCATTTT. This codes for CASSETNRPDSNQPQHF.

V is TRBV7-8 and J is TRBJ2-7, with TRBD1 identical over 8 bases. V lost 3 bases to trimming and J lost 0 bases; unmatched junction nucleotides: 13. This CDR3 comprises 18 residues. The germline CDR1 and CDR2 sequences are SGHVS and FQNEAQ. CDR3 amino acids: CASSFEAFRDRPSYEQYF. The DNA of the CDR3 is TGTGCCAGCAGCTTCGAGGCTTTTAGGGACAGGCCCTCCTACGAGCAGTACTTC.

This clone appeared once. J is TRBJ2-7 and V is TRBV5-5; no definite D call. CDR1 and CDR2 from the germline V gene are SGHKS and YYEKEE (reference sequence). Between the trimmed V and J ends, which lost 4 bases and 1 base, there was a span of 9 bases. The CDR3 has 13 amino acids. As DNA, the CDR3 is TGTGCCAGCAGCCCAGGACCTTCCTACGAGCAGTACTTC. Amino acids: CASSPGPSYEQYF.

The gene calls are TRBV5-1 and TRBJ1-1, with D possibly TRBD1 on 6 matching bases. The CDR3 spans 13 residues. Trimming removed 2 bases from V and 4 bases from J, with 9 bases in between. Germline assignment: CDR1 SGHRS and CDR2 YFSETQ. This chain's CDR3 is CASSLQGSTEAFF. The CDR3 bases are TGCGCCAGCAGCTTACAGGGAAGCACTGAAGCTTTCTTT.

This chain uses TRBV28 with TRBJ1-2; D is uncertain. This CDR3 spans 15 amino acids. Looked up from germline, CDR1 is MDHEN and CDR2 is SYDVKM. The germline V and J ends were trimmed by 7 bases and 3 bases, with 18 bases remaining between them. The CDR3: CASTPLWVVDYGYTF. For the CDR3, the DNA is TGTGCCAGCACCCCCCTCTGGGTTGTTGACTATGGCTACACCTTC.

The chain couples TRBV27 to TRBJ1-2, with 8 bases matching TRBD1. The CDR3 is 15 amino acids. In germline, CDR1 is MNHEY, CDR2 SMNVEV (reference sequence). V shed 4 bases, J shed 3 bases, and the junction held 7 bases outside the gene matches. CDR3 sequence: CASSSTGEGYYGYTF. Here the CDR3 DNA reads TGTGCCAGCAGTTCGACAGGGGAGGGGTACTATGGCTACACCTTC.

The chain uses TRBV7-2 and TRBJ2-3; a weak D match, TRBD2 (5 bases). The CDR3 is made up of 15 amino acids. The V gene lost 6 bases and the J gene lost 0 bases, with 13 bases spanning the gap. The V gene's germline CDR1 is SGHTA and CDR2 FQGNSA. CDR3 sequence: CASRPPGISTDTQYF. For the CDR3, the DNA is TGTGCCAGCAGACCACCGGGGATCAGCACAGATACGCAGTATTTT.

The CDR3 DNA is TGTGCCAGCAGCGACAGGGGGCCCTATGGCTACACCTTC. This sequence encodes CASSDRGPYGYTF. The chain employs TRBV16 and TRBJ1-2, with TRBD1 matching over 10 bases. The ends lost 5 bases at V and 4 bases at J; junction bases unmatched: 1. The CDR3 extends over 13 amino acids. Germline V gives CDR1 KGHSY, CDR2 FQNENV.

In DNA form, the CDR3 reads TGTGCCAGCAAGACCTCCTCCCCAACAGGCCTTGAGCAGTACTTC. This translates into CASKTSSPTGLEQYF. The rearrangement links TRBV2 to TRBJ2-7; D perhaps matches TRBD1 (5 bases). The CDR3 has 15 residues. The germline V gene encodes CDR1 SNHLY and CDR2 FYNNEI. Trimming removed 7 bases from V and 7 bases from J, with 23 bases in between.

V is TRBV28 and J is TRBJ1-4; 7 bases map to TRBD1. Germline V gene lookup returns CDR1 MDHEN and CDR2 SYDVKM. The CDR3 is 14 residues long. The junction had 4 bases not matched to a gene; V was cut back by 6 bases and J by 3 bases. CDR3 sequence reads: CASRSQGSNEKLFF. The CDR3 DNA sequence: TGTGCCAGCAGGTCACAGGGGTCTAATGAAAAACTGTTTTTT.

The V gene is TRBV11-3, the J gene TRBJ2-3, with 8 bases identical to TRBD2. CDR1 is SGHNT and CDR2 is YENEEA in the germline V gene. V lost 7 bases to trimming and J lost 4 bases; unmatched junction nucleotides: 7. This CDR3 has 14 amino acids. CDR3 nucleotides: TGTGCCAGCAAAGTCGGGGGGGGAGCAGATACGCAGTATTTT. Its protein is CASKVGGGADTQYF.